Below, 7 T cell receptor beta chains from the same sample are listed, as sequenced in a study of technical replicates of blood from a handful of donors. TCRdb's table, derived via immunoSEQ multiplex PCR, lists solely in-frame clones and lacks some. The sample consists of approximately 41,000 clones, over 95% of them appearing once. Sequencing used T cells isolated from PBMCs. The origin of the receptors is a human donor in good health.

This clone was counted a single time. This rearrangement joins TRBV27 to TRBJ2-4; a weak D match, TRBD1 (6 bases). The V and J ends lost 2 bases and 5 bases respectively, with 10 bases between them. The CDR3 extends over 14 amino acids. Germline assignment: CDR1 MNHEY and CDR2 SMNVEV (reference sequence). The CDR3 is CASSLSRGENIQYF. The CDR3 coding sequence is TGTGCCAGCAGTTTAAGCAGGGGTGAAAACATTCAGTACTTC.

V is TRBV6-1 and J is TRBJ1-5; D may be TRBD1 (5 bases). Trimming took 7 bases from V and 6 from J, leaving 19 bases between them. In germline, CDR1 is MNHNS, CDR2 SASEGT. The CDR3 sequence is 15 residues long. The CDR3 reads CASTPRGRGAQPQHF. Here the CDR3 DNA reads TGTGCCAGCACCCCAAGGGGTCGCGGGGCTCAGCCCCAGCATTTT.

This chain connects TRBV29-1 to TRBJ2-3, with no clear D. The V end lost 4 bases, the J end lost 2 bases, and 10 bases lay between the germline ends. Germline CDR1 and CDR2: SQVTM and ANQGSEA. This CDR3 has 13 residues. CDR3 sequence: CSVVFSNTDTQYF. In DNA form, the CDR3 reads TGCAGCGTTGTTTTTAGCAACACAGATACGCAGTATTTT.

The V and J genes are TRBV19 and TRBJ2-3, with D perhaps TRBD2 (5 bases). Trimming took off 8 bases at V and 1 base at J, with 10 bases between the two ends. This CDR3 has 13 amino acids. Germline V CDR1 and CDR2: LNHDA, SQIVND (reference sequence). CDR3 sequence (DNA): TGTGCCAGTGAGGGAGAGCGCACAGATACGCAGTATTTT. This gives the protein CASEGERTDTQYF.

The CDR3 sequence: CASTRTGELFF. The CDR3 nucleotides are TGTGCCAGCACCCGTACCGGGGAGCTGTTTTTT. This sequence joins TRBV6-5 and TRBJ2-2; D gene unclear. The V gene lost 7 bases and the J gene lost 5 bases, with 5 bases spanning the gap. Germline V gene lookup returns CDR1 MNHEY and CDR2 SVGAGI. This CDR3 contains 11 residues.

The V call is TRBV2, the J call TRBJ1-5; TRBD1 might be the D (5 bases). The CDR3 is made up of 16 amino acids. Germline loops: CDR1 SNHLY, CDR2 FYNNEI. The V gene lost 6 bases and the J gene lost 0 bases, with 15 bases spanning the gap. CDR3 protein: CASSAGPTRSNQPQHF. CDR3 DNA sequence: TGTGCCAGCAGCGCAGGGCCCACTCGTAGCAATCAGCCCCAGCATTTT.

This clone was counted once. The CDR3: CATSLVFSGNTIYF. The CDR3 DNA is TGTGCCACCAGCCTAGTTTTCTCTGGAAACACCATATATTTT. V usage is TRBV15 and J usage is TRBJ1-3, with D unresolved. The CDR3 loop spans 14 amino acids. Germline CDR1 is LNHNV and CDR2 is YYDKDF (reference sequence). V lost 5 bases to trimming and J lost 0 bases, with 8 bases between them.